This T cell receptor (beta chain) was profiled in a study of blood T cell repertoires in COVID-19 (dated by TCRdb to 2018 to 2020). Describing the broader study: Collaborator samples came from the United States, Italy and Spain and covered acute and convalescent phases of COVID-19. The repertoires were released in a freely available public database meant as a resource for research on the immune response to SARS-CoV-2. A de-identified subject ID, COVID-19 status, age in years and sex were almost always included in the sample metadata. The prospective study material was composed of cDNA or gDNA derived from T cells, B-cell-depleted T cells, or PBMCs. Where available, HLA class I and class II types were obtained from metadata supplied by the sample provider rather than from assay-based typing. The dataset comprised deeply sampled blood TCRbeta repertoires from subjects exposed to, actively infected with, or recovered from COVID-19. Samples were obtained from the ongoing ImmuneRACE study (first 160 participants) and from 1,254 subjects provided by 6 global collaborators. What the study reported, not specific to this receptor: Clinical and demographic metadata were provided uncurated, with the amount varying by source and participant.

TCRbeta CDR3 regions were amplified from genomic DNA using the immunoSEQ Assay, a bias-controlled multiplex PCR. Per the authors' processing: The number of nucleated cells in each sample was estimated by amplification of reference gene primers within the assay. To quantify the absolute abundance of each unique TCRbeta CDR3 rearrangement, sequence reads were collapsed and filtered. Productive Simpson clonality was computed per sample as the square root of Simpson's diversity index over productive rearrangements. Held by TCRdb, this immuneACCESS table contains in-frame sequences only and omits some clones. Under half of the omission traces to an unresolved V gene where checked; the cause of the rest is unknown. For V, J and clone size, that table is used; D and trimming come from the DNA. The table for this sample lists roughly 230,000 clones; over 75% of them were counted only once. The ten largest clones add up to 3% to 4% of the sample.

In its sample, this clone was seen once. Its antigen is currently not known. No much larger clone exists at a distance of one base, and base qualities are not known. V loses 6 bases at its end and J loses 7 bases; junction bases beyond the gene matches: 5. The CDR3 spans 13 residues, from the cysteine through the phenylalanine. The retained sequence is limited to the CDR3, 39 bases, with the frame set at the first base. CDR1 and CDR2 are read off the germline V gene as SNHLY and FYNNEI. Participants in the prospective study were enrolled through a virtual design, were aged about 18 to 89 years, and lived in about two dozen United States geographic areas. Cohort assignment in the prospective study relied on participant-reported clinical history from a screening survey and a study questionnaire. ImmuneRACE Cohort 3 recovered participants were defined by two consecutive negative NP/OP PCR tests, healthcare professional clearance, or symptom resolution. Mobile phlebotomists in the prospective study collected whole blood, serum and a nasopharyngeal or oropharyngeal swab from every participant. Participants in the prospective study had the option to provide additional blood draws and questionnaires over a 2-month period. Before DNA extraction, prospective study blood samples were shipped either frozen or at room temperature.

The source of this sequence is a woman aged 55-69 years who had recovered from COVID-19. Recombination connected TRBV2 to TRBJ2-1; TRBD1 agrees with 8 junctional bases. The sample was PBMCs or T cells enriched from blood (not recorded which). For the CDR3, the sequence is CASSWTGWNEQFF. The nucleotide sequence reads TGTGCCAGCAGCTGGACAGGGTGGAATGAGCAGTTCTTC.